This T cell receptor beta chain was documented in a study of immune evolution from preneoplasia to lung adenocarcinoma. TCRdb's copy holds only in-frame clones and misses some; the assay was immunoSEQ multiplex PCR. The sample records over 9,000 clones, roughly 80% being singletons. From germline, CDR1 is MNHNY and CDR2 SVGAGI (reference sequence). Germline trimming cut 6 bases from V and 2 bases from J; bases unmatched to any gene: 6. The CDR3 runs 15 residues. V gene TRBV6-6 combines with J gene TRBJ2-7, with 11 nucleotides matching TRBD2. The specimen sequenced was FFPE minimally invasive lung adenocarcinoma tissue. This clonotype was sampled from a donor of 70 years or more with lung adenocarcinoma. CDR3 loop: CASSLTSGKTYEQYF. Here the CDR3 DNA reads TGTGCCAGCAGCCTGACTAGCGGGAAAACCTACGAGCAGTACTTC.